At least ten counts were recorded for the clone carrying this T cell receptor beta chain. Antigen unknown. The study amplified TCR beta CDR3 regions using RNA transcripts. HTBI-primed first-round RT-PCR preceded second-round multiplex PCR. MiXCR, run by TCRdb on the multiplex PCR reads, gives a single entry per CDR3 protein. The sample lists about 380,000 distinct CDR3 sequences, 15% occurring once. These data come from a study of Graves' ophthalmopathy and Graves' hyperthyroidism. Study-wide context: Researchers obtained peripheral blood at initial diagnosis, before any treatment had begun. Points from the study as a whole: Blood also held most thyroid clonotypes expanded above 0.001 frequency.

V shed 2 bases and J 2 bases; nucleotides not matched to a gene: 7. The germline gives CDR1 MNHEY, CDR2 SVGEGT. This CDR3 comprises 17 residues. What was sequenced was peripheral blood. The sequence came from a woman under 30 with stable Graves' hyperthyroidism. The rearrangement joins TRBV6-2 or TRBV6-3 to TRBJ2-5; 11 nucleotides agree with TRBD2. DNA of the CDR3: TGTGCCAGCAGTTACGATAGCGGGGGGGCGTATCAAGAGACCCAGTACTTC. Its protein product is CASSYDSGGAYQETQYF.